The 17 T cell receptor beta chains given below trace back to one sample, sequenced in a study of T cell clones after liver transplantation. Libraries were prepared by immunoSEQ multiplex PCR; TCRdb keeps only in-frame clonotypes and omits some of them. The sample contains tens of thousands of clones, roughly nine tenths of which appear only once. Sequences were derived from CD8+ T cells from blood, sampled 12 months after liver transplant. These receptors originate from a human patient who received a liver transplant. The T cells may come from the graft donor.

The V and J genes are TRBV19 and TRBJ2-7, with D maybe TRBD1 (6 bases). CDR3 length: 15 residues. Between the trimmed V and J ends, which lost 6 bases and 5 bases, there was a span of 20 bases. The germline CDR1 and CDR2 sequences are LNHDA and SQIVND (reference sequence). The CDR3 DNA reads TGTGCCAGTAGCCAGCCGCGAGAGCACAGGGACGAGCAGTACTTC. As protein: CASSQPREHRDEQYF.

The chain joins TRBV4-1 to TRBJ2-7; a weak D match, TRBD1 (6 bases). CDR1 and CDR2 from the germline V gene are MGHRA and YSYEKL. CDR3 length: 20 amino acids. Trimming stripped 0 bases from V and 0 bases from J, with 24 bases between. The CDR3 protein is CASSQDGQGKVLPSSYEQYF. CDR3 DNA: TGCGCCAGCAGCCAAGATGGTCAGGGGAAAGTATTACCTTCCTCCTACGAGCAGTACTTC.

The chain has TRBV11-1 and TRBJ2-2; tentatively, D is TRBD2 (6 bases). Germline V gives CDR1 SGHAT, CDR2 FQDESV (reference sequence). This CDR3 is built from 14 residues. V gave up 8 bases and J gave up 6 bases, with 16 bases separating them. CDR3 nucleotides: TGTGCCAGCGCCCTTCTGCGGGAACCCGGGGAGCTGTTTTTT. This translates into CASALLREPGELFF.

The chain is built from TRBV5-4 and TRBJ2-7, with no clear D. Germline V gene data show CDR1 as SGHNT and CDR2 as YYREEE (reference sequence). This CDR3 is 13 amino acids long. The V and J ends lost 3 bases and 2 bases respectively, with 9 bases between them. The CDR3 coding sequence is TGTGCCAGCAGCTCTCCCCTCGCCTACGAGCAGTACTTC. Translation gives CASSSPLAYEQYF.

Turning to this clone: The junction shows a germline mismatch at one end, possibly a read error. The chain links TRBV27 to TRBJ2-7, with D maybe TRBD1 (6 bases). The germline CDR1 and CDR2 sequences are MNHEY and SMNVEV (reference sequence). CDR3 length equals 13 residues. The CDR3 is CASGLQGSYEQYF. In DNA form, the CDR3 reads TGTGCCAGCGGTTTACAGGGTTCCTACGAGCAGTACTTC.

Here the CDR3 reads CASSLEGRQPQHF. The CDR3 nucleotides are TGTGCCAGCAGTTTAGAGGGGCGTCAGCCCCAGCATTTT. The chain carries TRBV28 and TRBJ1-5; D perhaps matches TRBD1 (5 bases). Trimming shortened V by 2 bases and J by 6 bases, and 8 bases separated the two germline ends. CDR1 and CDR2 from the germline V gene are MDHEN and SYDVKM. CDR3 length: 13 amino acids.

This clone was found once. This chain links TRBV27 with TRBJ2-3; possibly TRBD2 for D (7 bases). In germline, CDR1 is MNHEY, CDR2 SMNVEV (reference sequence). V lost 3 bases to trimming and J lost 4 bases, with 11 bases between them. The CDR3 sequence is 14 residues long. The CDR3 sequence: CASSFRGASDTQYF. The CDR3 DNA follows: TGTGCCAGCAGTTTTCGGGGGGCATCAGATACGCAGTATTTT.

This sequence joins TRBV11-3 and TRBJ2-1; no definite D call. Germline-derived CDR1 and CDR2 are SGHNT and YENEEA. V was trimmed by 5 bases and J by 0 bases, leaving 11 bases between them. CDR3 length: 15 amino acids. The chain's CDR3 is CASSLSASSYNEQFF. The DNA of the CDR3 is TGTGCCAGCAGCCTTTCGGCGAGCTCCTACAATGAGCAGTTCTTC.

The gene calls are TRBV7-9 and TRBJ2-7; tentative D call: TRBD1 (6 bases). This CDR3 contains 15 residues. CDR1 SEHNR and CDR2 FQNEAQ come from the germline V gene (reference sequence). The V and J ends lost 5 bases and 5 bases respectively, with 19 bases between them. CDR3 coding DNA: TGTGCCAGCAGCCGAAGTGGCCAGGGGATTAACGAGCAGTACTTC. Protein sequence: CASSRSGQGINEQYF. The full variable domain, completed using reference TRBV7-9 and TRBJ2-7, is DTGVSQNPRHKITKRGQNVTFRCDPISEHNRLYWYRQTLGQGPEFLTYFQNEAQLEKSRLLSDRFSAERPKGSFSTLEIQRTEQGDSAMYLCASSRSGQGINEQYFGPGTRLTVT.

The table lists this clone with a few counts. The chain carries TRBV27 and TRBJ1-5; D is unresolved. Germline CDR1 reads MNHEY; CDR2 reads SMNVEV (reference sequence). The V end lost 7 bases, the J end lost 1 base, and 14 bases lay between the germline ends. The CDR3 loop spans 15 amino acids. This CDR3 reads CASKDGVSSNQPQHF. The DNA for the CDR3 is TGTGCCAGCAAAGACGGGGTGTCGAGCAATCAGCCCCAGCATTTT.

On this clone itself: The junction shows a germline mismatch at one end, possibly a read error. The chain couples TRBV7-2 to TRBJ2-7; 11 positions agree with TRBD1. Germline CDR1 and CDR2: SGHTA and FQGNSA. The CDR3 has 16 residues. The CDR3 loop reads CAGSLTGTGGSYEQYF. CDR3 DNA: TGTGCCGGCAGCTTAACCGGGACAGGGGGCTCCTACGAGCAGTACTTC.

The table lists this clone with a count of one. The chain recombines TRBV4-3 with TRBJ2-7; D might be TRBD2 (6 bases). Trimming shortened V by 0 bases and J by 2 bases, and 11 bases separated the two germline ends. Germline V gene lookup returns CDR1 LGHNA and CDR2 YSLEER. This CDR3 comprises 15 residues. DNA for the CDR3: TGCGCCAGCAGCCAAGATCGGGGGTACCCCTACGAGCAGTACTTC. This codes for CASSQDRGYPYEQYF.

This clone was recorded once. V gene TRBV9 combines with J gene TRBJ2-7; 10 positions match TRBD2. This CDR3 is built from 15 residues. CDR1 is SGDLS and CDR2 is YYNGEE in the germline V gene. The trim removed 4 bases at V and 4 bases at J, leaving 8 bases unmatched. The CDR3 region is CASSRQGTSVYEQYF. Written as DNA, the CDR3 is TGTGCCAGCAGCCGCCAGGGGACTAGCGTTTACGAGCAGTACTTC. Full variable domain (rest looked up from reference TRBV9 and TRBJ2-7): DSGVTQTPKHLITATGQRVTLRCSPRSGDLSVYWYQQSLDQGLQFLIQYYNGEERAKGNILERFSAQQFPDLHSELNLSSLELGDSALYFCASSRQGTSVYEQYFGPGTRLTVT.

A few counts support this clone. The chain carries TRBV6-6 and TRBJ2-7; D is unclear. CDR3 size: 11 residues. Germline values: CDR1 MNHNY, CDR2 SVGAGI (reference sequence). Deletions cut 6 bases from V and 4 bases from J, with 7 bases between. The CDR3 reads CASSLGYEQYF. The CDR3 bases are TGTGCCAGCAGCCTGGGGTACGAGCAGTACTTC.

The rearrangement joins TRBV19 to TRBJ1-5, with D maybe TRBD1 (5 bases). V lost 10 bases, J lost 0 bases, and 16 bases lay in between. The CDR3 consists of 15 residues. Germline V gene lookup returns CDR1 LNHDA and CDR2 SQIVND (reference sequence). DNA for the CDR3: TGTGCCACCACCGGTACAGGAATTAGCAATCAGCCCCAGCATTTT. Translating gives CATTGTGISNQPQHF.

J is TRBJ1-1 and V is TRBV6-6; D gene ambiguous. The CDR3 is 12 residues long. V was pared by 6 bases and J by 6 bases, with 11 bases between. The V gene's germline CDR1 is MNHNY and CDR2 SVGAGI (reference sequence). CDR3 protein: CASRSLGAEAFF. CDR3 DNA: TGTGCCAGCAGGTCTCTCGGGGCTGAAGCTTTCTTT.

In its sample, this clone ranks as medium-sized (0.01 to 0.1%). The genes are TRBV27 and TRBJ1-1; 8 nucleotides align to TRBD1. Germline V gene sequence: CDR1 MNHEY, CDR2 SMNVEV (reference sequence). This CDR3 region has 15 residues. The V gene end was trimmed by 6 bases and the J gene end by 2 bases; junction bases not matched to a gene: 8. The CDR3, as DNA: TGTGCCAGCAGCAAACTGGACAGGGCTAACACTGAAGCTTTCTTT. Translated, it gives CASSKLDRANTEAFF.